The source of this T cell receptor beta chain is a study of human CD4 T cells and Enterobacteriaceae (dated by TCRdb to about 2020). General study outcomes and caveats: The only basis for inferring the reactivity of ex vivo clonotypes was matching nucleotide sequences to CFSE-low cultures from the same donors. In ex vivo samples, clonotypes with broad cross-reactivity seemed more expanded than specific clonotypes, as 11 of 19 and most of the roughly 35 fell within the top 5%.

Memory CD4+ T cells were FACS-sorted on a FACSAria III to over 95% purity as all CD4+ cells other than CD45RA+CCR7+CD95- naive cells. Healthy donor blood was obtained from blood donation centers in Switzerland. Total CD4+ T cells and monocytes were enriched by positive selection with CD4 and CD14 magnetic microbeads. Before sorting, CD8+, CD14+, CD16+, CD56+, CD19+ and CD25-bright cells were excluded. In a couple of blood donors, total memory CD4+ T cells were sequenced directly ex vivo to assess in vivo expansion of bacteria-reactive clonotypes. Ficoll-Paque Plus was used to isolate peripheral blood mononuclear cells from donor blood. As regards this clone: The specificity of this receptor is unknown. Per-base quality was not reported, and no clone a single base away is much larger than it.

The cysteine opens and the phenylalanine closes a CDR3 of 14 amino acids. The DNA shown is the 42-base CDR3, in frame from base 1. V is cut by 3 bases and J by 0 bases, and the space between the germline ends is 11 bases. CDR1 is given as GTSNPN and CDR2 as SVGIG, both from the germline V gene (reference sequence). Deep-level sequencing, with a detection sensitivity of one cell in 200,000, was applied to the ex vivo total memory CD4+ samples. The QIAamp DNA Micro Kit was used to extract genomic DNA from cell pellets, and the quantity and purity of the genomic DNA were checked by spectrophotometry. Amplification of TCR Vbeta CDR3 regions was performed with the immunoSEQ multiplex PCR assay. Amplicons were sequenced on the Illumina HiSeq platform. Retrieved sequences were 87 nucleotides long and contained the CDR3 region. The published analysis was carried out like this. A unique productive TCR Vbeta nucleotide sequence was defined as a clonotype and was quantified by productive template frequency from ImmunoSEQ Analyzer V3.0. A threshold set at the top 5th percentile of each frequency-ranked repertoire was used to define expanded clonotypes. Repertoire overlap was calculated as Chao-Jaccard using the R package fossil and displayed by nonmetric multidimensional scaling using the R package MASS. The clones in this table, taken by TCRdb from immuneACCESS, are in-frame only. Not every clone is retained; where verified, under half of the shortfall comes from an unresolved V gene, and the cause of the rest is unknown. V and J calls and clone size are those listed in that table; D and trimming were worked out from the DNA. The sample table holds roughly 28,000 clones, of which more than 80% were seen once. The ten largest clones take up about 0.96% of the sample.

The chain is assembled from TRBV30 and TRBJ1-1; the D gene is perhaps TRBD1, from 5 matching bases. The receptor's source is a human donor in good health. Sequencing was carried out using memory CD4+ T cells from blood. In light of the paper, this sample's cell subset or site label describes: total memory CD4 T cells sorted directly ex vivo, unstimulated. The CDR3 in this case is CAWRKRDLNTEAFF. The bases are TGTGCCTGGAGGAAAAGGGACCTGAACACTGAAGCTTTCTTT. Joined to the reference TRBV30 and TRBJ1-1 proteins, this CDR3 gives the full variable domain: SQTIHQWPATLVQPVGSPLSLECTVEGTSNPNLYWYRQAAGRGLQLLFYSVGIGQISSEVPQNLSASRPQDRQFILSSKKLLLSDSGFYLCAWRKRDLNTEAFFGQGTRLTVV.